The 6 T cell receptor beta chains presented below share a single source sample, sequenced in a study of T cell responses to AZD1222 COVID-19 vaccine. Clones were read by immunoSEQ multiplex PCR, and TCRdb kept only the in-frame ones, dropping some. The table has tens of thousands of clones, 80% to 90% seen once. Material: peripheral blood, obtained on day 0 of AZD1222 vaccination. These receptors originate from an adult in good health.

The genes are TRBV20-1 and TRBJ1-1; possibly TRBD1 for D (5 bases). Deletions cut 5 bases from V and 13 bases from J, with 8 bases between. Per the germline V gene, CDR1 is DFQATT and CDR2 is SNEGSKA (reference sequence). This CDR3 spans 8 amino acids. CDR3 sequence reads: CSAATGFF. Here the CDR3 DNA reads TGCAGTGCTGCTACAGGTTTCTTT.

The chain couples TRBV6-2 or TRBV6-3 to TRBJ2-7; TRBD1 agrees at 8 bases. The CDR3 is 14 residues long. The germline V gene encodes CDR1 MNHEY and CDR2 SVGEGT. V was pared by 7 bases and J by 6 bases, with 11 bases of the junction left unmatched. CDR3 in DNA: TGTGCCAGCACCCCGGACAGGGCGGATGGCGAGCAGTACTTC. Encoded protein: CASTPDRADGEQYF.

The chain couples TRBV7-8 to TRBJ2-1; D is undetermined. The V gene lost 4 bases and the J gene lost 6 bases, with 7 bases spanning the gap. Germline V CDR1 and CDR2: SGHVS, FQNEAQ. CDR3 length: 12 amino acids. CDR3 amino acids: CASSSVGNEQFF. CDR3 coding DNA: TGTGCCAGCAGCTCTGTGGGCAATGAGCAGTTCTTC. The variable domain in full, completed from reference TRBV7-8 and TRBJ2-1, reads GAGVSQSPRYKVAKRGQDVALRCDPISGHVSLFWYQQALGQGPEFLTYFQNEAQLDKSGLPSDRFFAERPEGSVSTLKIQRTQQEDSAVYLCASSSVGNEQFFGPGTRLTVL.

The CDR3 DNA is TGTGCCAGCAGCTTGGAGGCAGCCTCCTACAATGAGCAGTTCTTC. Residues: CASSLEAASYNEQFF. This chain connects TRBV11-2 to TRBJ2-1, with TRBD2 as a possible D gene (5 bases). This CDR3 is built from 15 residues. Germline CDR1 SGHAT, CDR2 FQNNGV. V shed 3 bases and J shed 0 bases, with 9 bases lying between them.

V and J are TRBV19 and TRBJ1-1, with 8 bases aligning to TRBD1. Per the germline V gene, CDR1 is LNHDA and CDR2 is SQIVND (reference sequence). CDR3 length: 14 amino acids. After removal of 5 bases from V and 2 bases from J, the junction contained 4 bases not matched to a gene. CDR3 amino acids: CASSGGQGNTEAFF. CDR3 sequence (DNA): TGTGCCAGTAGTGGTGGACAGGGTAACACTGAAGCTTTCTTT.

This clone has more than one count but fewer than ten. This chain connects TRBV3-1 (or the pseudogene TRBV3-2) to TRBJ1-4; D remains unclear. CDR3 length: 12 amino acids. V was shortened by 3 bases and J by 8 bases, with 7 bases between the two germline ends. In germline, CDR1 is LGHDT, CDR2 YNNKEL (reference sequence). As DNA, the CDR3 is TGTGCCAGCAGCCAGTTTGAAGAAAAACTGTTTTTT. It specifies CASSQFEEKLFF.